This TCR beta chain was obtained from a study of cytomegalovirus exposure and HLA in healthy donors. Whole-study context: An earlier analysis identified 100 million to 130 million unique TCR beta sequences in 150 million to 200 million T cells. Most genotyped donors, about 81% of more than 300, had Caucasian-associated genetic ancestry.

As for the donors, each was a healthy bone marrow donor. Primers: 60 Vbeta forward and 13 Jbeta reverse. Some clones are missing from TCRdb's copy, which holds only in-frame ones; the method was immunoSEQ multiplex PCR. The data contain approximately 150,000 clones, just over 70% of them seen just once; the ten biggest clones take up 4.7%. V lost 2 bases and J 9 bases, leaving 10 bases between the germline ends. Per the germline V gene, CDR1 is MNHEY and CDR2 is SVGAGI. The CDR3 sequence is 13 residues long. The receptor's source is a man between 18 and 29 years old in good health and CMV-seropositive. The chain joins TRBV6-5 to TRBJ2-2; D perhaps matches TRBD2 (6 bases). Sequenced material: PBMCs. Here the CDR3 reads CASSYGLSWELFF. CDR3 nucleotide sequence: TGTGCCAGCAGTTACGGACTATCCTGGGAGCTGTTTTTT.